Listed here are 18 T cell receptor beta chains from one sample, sequenced in a study of T cell repertoires in cytomegalovirus infection. TCRdb analysed the reads with MiXCR anew, one entry per CDR3 protein. The sample records hundreds of thousands of distinct CDR3 sequences, 35% to 45% being singletons. The sample consisted of PBMCs. The receptors here all came from a human donor in good health (CMV status not recorded). Some clones in this sample may be carry-over from other donors' samples.

Comments on this clonotype: Because it lacks the conserved phenylalanine or tryptophan at the end, this CDR3 is likely a read error. V is TRBV7-9 and J is TRBJ2-1; 10 nucleotides align to TRBD2. Germline trimming cut 8 bases from V and 0 bases from J; bases unmatched to any gene: 19. The CDR3 length is 20 residues. Germline V gene sequence: CDR1 SEHNR, CDR2 FQNEAQ (reference sequence). CDR3 loop: CASRPPPGLASPSSYNEQFL. The CDR3 nucleotides are TGTGCCAGCCGACCGCCACCGGGACTAGCGAGTCCGAGCTCCTACAATGAGCAGTTCTTA.

The chain recombines TRBV15 with TRBJ2-5, with 8 positions matching TRBD1. Per germline, CDR1 LNHNV and CDR2 YYDKDF (reference sequence). This CDR3 contains 16 residues. The trim removed 1 base at V and 4 bases at J, leaving 8 bases unmatched. The CDR3 is CATSRGGQGLRETQYF. The CDR3 nucleotides read TGTGCCACCAGCAGAGGCGGACAGGGATTACGAGAGACCCAGTACTTC.

A word on this clonotype: A much bigger clone sits one base away, suggesting this may be a read error. Without the conserved terminal phenylalanine or tryptophan, this CDR3 likely stems from a read error. This chain joins TRBV12-3 or TRBV12-4 and TRBJ1-6, with D possibly matching TRBD1 (6 bases). The V end lost 2 bases, the J end lost 7 bases, and 9 bases lay between the germline ends. CDR3 length: 14 amino acids. The CDR3: CASSLTGSNSPLHL. Written as DNA, the CDR3 is TGTGCCAGCAGTTTAACAGGGTCGAATTCACCCCTCCACCTT.

The chain links TRBV18 to TRBJ1-2; unclear D gene. This CDR3 spans 14 amino acids. V was clipped by 2 bases and J by 2 bases, with 9 bases between them. Germline V gene data show CDR1 as KGHSH and CDR2 as LQKENI. The CDR3 DNA sequence: TGTGCCAGCTCACCAGAGTTAAGGAACTATGGCTACACCTTC. It translates to CASSPELRNYGYTF.

The chain has TRBV2 and TRBJ2-7; tentative D call: TRBD1 (5 bases). Germline V gene data show CDR1 as SNHLY and CDR2 as FYNNEI. There are 16 residues in the CDR3. The V and J ends lost 0 bases and 0 bases respectively, with 12 bases between them. CDR3 nucleotide sequence: TGTGCCAGCAGTGAAGCGCCAGGGTCATTCTCCTACGAGCAGTACTTC. This codes for CASSEAPGSFSYEQYF.

V usage is TRBV5-6 and J usage is TRBJ1-2; D gene ambiguous. Deletions cut 0 bases from V and 4 bases from J, with 13 bases between. The CDR3 covers 15 residues. Looked up from germline, CDR1 is SGHDT and CDR2 is YYEEEE. The CDR3 protein is CASSLGSASGYGYTF. The CDR3 DNA is TGTGCCAGCAGCTTGGGAAGCGCATCCGGCTATGGCTACACCTTC. Using reference TRBV5-6 and TRBJ1-2 for the parts outside the CDR3, the full variable domain is DAGVTQSPTHLIKTRGQQVTLRCSPKSGHDTVSWYQQALGQGPQFIFQYYEEEERQRGNFPDRFSGHQFPNYSSELNVNALLLGDSALYLCASSLGSASGYGYTFGSGTRLTVV.

The chain carries TRBV14 and TRBJ2-3; D may be TRBD2 (5 bases). V gave up 2 bases and J gave up 7 bases, with 13 bases separating them. This CDR3 is 14 amino acids long. CDR1 and CDR2 from the germline V gene are SGHDN and FVKESK. The CDR3 protein is CASSQLRGSHTQYF. The CDR3 coding sequence is TGTGCCAGCAGCCAACTTCGCGGGTCCCATACGCAGTATTTT.

This clonotype was seen more than once but under ten times. This chain connects TRBV11-2 to TRBJ2-7, with 10 bases aligning to TRBD2. This CDR3 is 16 amino acids long. V lost 6 bases to trimming and J lost 0 bases; unmatched junction nucleotides: 8. Germline-derived CDR1 and CDR2 are SGHAT and FQNNGV. CDR3 coding DNA: TGTGCCAGCAGTCAGATAGCGGGAGGCAGCTCCTACGAGCAGTACTTC. Translated: CASSQIAGGSSYEQYF.

V usage is TRBV12-3 or TRBV12-4 and J usage is TRBJ1-4, with D hard to call. The CDR3 totals 17 residues. V was pared by 5 bases and J by 1 base, with 17 bases between. The CDR3 here is CASSIDLWAETNEKLFF. Written as DNA, the CDR3 is TGTGCCAGCAGTATCGACCTTTGGGCGGAAACTAATGAAAAACTGTTTTTT.

V and J are TRBV19 and TRBJ1-1; D is undetermined. This CDR3 spans 10 amino acids. Deletions cut 7 bases from V and 7 bases from J, with 7 bases between. Germline lookup yields CDR1 LNHDA and CDR2 SQIVND (reference sequence). The CDR3 region is CASTGIEAFF. The CDR3 DNA is TGTGCCAGTACGGGGATTGAAGCTTTCTTT.

This chain uses TRBV28 with TRBJ2-7; D remains unclear. Germline loops: CDR1 MDHEN, CDR2 SYDVKM. The germline V and J ends were trimmed by 5 bases and 2 bases, with 16 bases remaining between them. The CDR3 is 15 residues long. The CDR3 DNA reads TGTGCCAGCAGTCCTAGTCTCTCTGGGGCCTACGAGCAGTACTTC. Translating gives CASSPSLSGAYEQYF.

This clonotype was seen a handful of times. The rearrangement uses TRBV7-9 and TRBJ2-5, with 8 bases that match TRBD1. V shed 2 bases, J shed 5 bases, and the junction held 10 bases outside the gene matches. Germline assignment: CDR1 SEHNR and CDR2 FQNEAQ (reference sequence). CDR3 length: 16 amino acids. The CDR3 DNA reads as TGTGCCAGCAGCTTACGAAGAGGACAGGGTACGGAGACCCAGTACTTC. Its protein product is CASSLRRGQGTETQYF.

The chain couples TRBV7-8 to TRBJ2-5; 12 bases fit TRBD1. CDR3 length: 18 residues. The germline CDR1 and CDR2 sequences are SGHVS and FQNEAQ. Losses at the gene ends were 5 bases for V and 5 bases for J; bases not matched to a gene: 15. CDR3 in DNA: TGTGCCAGCAGCGCCACCGGGACAGGGGGCCGAGAAGGCGAGACCCAGTACTTC. It translates to CASSATGTGGREGETQYF.

Worth noting for this clonotype: A read error may be the cause here, since a much bigger clone is one base away. This chain connects TRBV11-2 to TRBJ2-1; D possibly corresponds to TRBD2 (6 bases). The CDR3 is 13 residues long. The germline CDR1 and CDR2 sequences are SGHAT and FQNNGV. Trimming took 5 bases from V and 10 from J, leaving 15 bases between them. The CDR3 reads CASSGDGRQEQFF. In nucleotides, the CDR3 is TGTGCCAGCAGCGGGGACGGGAGACAAGAGCAGTTCTTC. Complete variable domain (other parts from reference TRBV11-2 and TRBJ2-1): EAGVAQSPRYKIIEKRQSVAFWCNPISGHATLYWYQQILGQGPKLLIQFQNNGVVDDSQLPKDRFSAERLKGVDSTLKIQPAKLEDSAVYLCASSGDGRQEQFFGPGTRLTVL.

The J gene is TRBJ1-6, the V gene TRBV2; maybe TRBD1 (6 bases). Trimming cost V 7 bases and J 4 bases, with 14 bases left between them. The CDR3 spans 15 residues. CDR1 SNHLY and CDR2 FYNNEI come from the germline V gene. CDR3 in DNA: TGTGCCAGCACCTTCGGACAGCTTTATAATTCACCCCTCCACTTT. Amino acids: CASTFGQLYNSPLHF.

The chain uses TRBV28 and TRBJ2-3, with no clear D. This CDR3 spans 14 amino acids. Trimming shortened V by 7 bases and J by 3 bases, and 14 bases separated the two germline ends. Germline V lookup: CDR1 MDHEN, CDR2 SYDVKM. The CDR3 DNA is TGTGCCAGCAATAATATTGGGGTGACAGATACGCAGTATTTT. Protein product: CASNNIGVTDTQYF.

The V and J genes are TRBV7-6 and TRBJ2-7; TRBD1 matches 8 bases. V lost 1 base and J lost 5; bases outside the gene matches: 4. The CDR3 contains 14 residues. The V gene's germline CDR1 is SGHVS and CDR2 FNYEAQ. The CDR3, as DNA: TGTGCCAGCAGCTTAGGACAGGGGCAAAACGAGCAGTACTTC. It is translated as CASSLGQGQNEQYF.

This rearrangement joins TRBV10-3 to TRBJ2-6; 8 bases align to TRBD2. V was clipped by 8 bases and J by 1 base; unmatched bases: 4. Germline CDR1 reads ENHRY; CDR2 reads SYGVKD. CDR3 length: 15 residues. The CDR3: CAIHREGSGANVLTF. The CDR3 nucleotides are TGTGCCATCCACCGGGAGGGGTCTGGGGCCAACGTCCTGACTTTC.